This entry lists 17 T cell receptor beta chains sequenced from one sample in a study of glioma-infiltrating T cells after dendritic cell vaccination (dated by TCRdb to about 2016). Explained via the paper, the time point label denotes: after dendritic cell vaccination, including at tumor progression/relapse. Libraries were prepared through the immunoSEQ multiplex PCR assay. TCRdb stores this immuneACCESS table with in-frame sequences only. Part of the clones is absent; in the studies checked, under half of the shortfall reflects unresolved V genes, and no reason is known for the rest. The sample yields 91,000 or so clones; approximately 84% were counted once. Roughly 5.5% of the sample goes to the ten largest clones. Sequencing used blood, obtained after dendritic cell vaccination. These receptor sequences come from a human donor with glioblastoma.

This clone was counted many times. The chain links TRBV19 to TRBJ1-1, with D possibly matching TRBD1 (6 bases). The CDR3 runs to 12 residues. Germline CDR1 LNHDA, CDR2 SQIVND (reference sequence). V lost 5 bases and J lost 6, with 10 bases in between. The CDR3 DNA sequence: TGTGCCAGTAGTCAACAGGGCCCTGAAGCTTTCTTT. Translating it yields CASSQQGPEAFF.

The V gene is TRBV6-1, the J gene TRBJ1-2; D is unresolved. The CDR3 is made up of 15 amino acids. The germline gives CDR1 MNHNS, CDR2 SASEGT. V shed 7 bases and J shed 4 bases, with 19 bases lying between them. Here the CDR3 reads CASTESGYGSYGYTF. The CDR3 DNA is TGTGCCAGCACCGAAAGCGGGTACGGCTCCTATGGCTACACCTTC.

The chain is built from TRBV5-1 and TRBJ1-1; TRBD1 might be the D (6 bases). The CDR3 covers 14 residues. Trimming removed 0 bases at V and 7 bases at J, with 13 bases between. Germline V gene lookup returns CDR1 SGHRS and CDR2 YFSETQ. CDR3 coding DNA: TGCGCCAGCAGCTTGGGACAGGACGCCAATGAAGCTTTCTTT. It encodes CASSLGQDANEAFF.

Points on this clone: Mismatch with germline at one junction end may stem from a read error. The rearrangement links TRBV7-3 to TRBJ2-5, with D uncertain. The CDR3 is 13 amino acids. The V gene's germline CDR1 is SGHTA and CDR2 FQGTGA. The CDR3 region has the DNA TGTGCCAGCAGCTTGGAGTACCAAGAGACCCGGTACTTC. It translates to CASSLEYQETRYF.

There are a few counts of this clone. The chain carries TRBV5-1 and TRBJ1-4; 7 positions match TRBD1. The germline V gene has CDR1 SGHRS and CDR2 YFSETQ. V lost 1 base to trimming and J lost 5 bases; unmatched junction nucleotides: 5. There are 15 residues in the CDR3. The CDR3 nucleotides read TGCGCCAGCAGCTTGAATCCGACAGGGAATGAAAAACTGTTTTTT. Encoded protein: CASSLNPTGNEKLFF.

The chain combines TRBV6-6 with TRBJ1-5; D ambiguous. The germline gives CDR1 MNHNY, CDR2 SVGAGI (reference sequence). Trimming removed 4 bases from V and 1 base from J, with 8 bases in between. This CDR3 is 14 amino acids long. CDR3 sequence (DNA): TGTGCCAGCAGTTCCAGATGGAGCAATCAGCCCCAGCATTTT. Protein product: CASSSRWSNQPQHF.

DNA of the CDR3: TGCGCCAGCAGCTTTACAGGCGAAAATGAAAAACTGTTTTTT. As protein: CASSFTGENEKLFF. V is TRBV5-1 and J is TRBJ1-4; D is possibly TRBD1 (5 bases). Germline V lookup: CDR1 SGHRS, CDR2 YFSETQ. V lost 2 bases and J 5 bases, leaving 10 bases between the germline ends. This CDR3 is 14 amino acids long.

This clone occurred a few times. The chain uses TRBV28 and TRBJ1-2; tentatively, D is TRBD1 (5 bases). This CDR3 has 13 residues. Germline CDR1 and CDR2: MDHEN and SYDVKM. V lost 1 base to trimming and J lost 12 bases, with 15 bases between them. The DNA for the CDR3 is TGTGCCAGCAGTTTATTGGCAGGGAAGTCAAACACCTTC. The encoded protein is CASSLLAGKSNTF.

The gene calls are TRBV7-2 and TRBJ1-2; perhaps TRBD1 as D (6 bases). From germline, CDR1 is SGHTA and CDR2 FQGNSA. Trimming took 6 bases from V and 7 from J, leaving 15 bases between them. This CDR3 spans 13 amino acids. The CDR3 protein is CASRQQGRGGYTF. The CDR3 nucleotides read TGTGCCAGCAGACAACAGGGCCGGGGTGGCTACACCTTC.

This clone came up a few times. The V and J genes are TRBV5-4 and TRBJ1-4; tentative D call: TRBD1 (6 bases). In germline, CDR1 is SGHNT, CDR2 YYREEE (reference sequence). The CDR3 sequence is 15 residues long. V lost 0 bases and J 8 bases, leaving 14 bases between the germline ends. The CDR3 DNA sequence: TGTGCCAGCAGCTTGGGACAGGCCCTAACAGAAAAACTGTTTTTT. This gives the protein CASSLGQALTEKLFF. The full variable domain, with the rest looked up from reference TRBV5-4 and TRBJ1-4, is ETGVTQSPTHLIKTRGQQVTLRCSSQSGHNTVSWYQQALGQGPQFIFQYYREEENGRGNFPPRFSGLQFPNYSSELNVNALELDDSALYLCASSLGQALTEKLFFGSGTQLSVL.

The V and J genes are TRBV30 and TRBJ2-7; 7 nucleotides match TRBD1. From germline, CDR1 is GTSNPN and CDR2 SVGIG (reference sequence). This CDR3 contains 12 residues. The trim removed 2 bases at V and 3 bases at J, leaving 1 base unmatched. This CDR3 reads CAWSTGVYEQYF. Written as DNA, the CDR3 is TGTGCCTGGAGTACAGGGGTCTACGAGCAGTACTTC.

This clone has only a few counts. The chain recombines TRBV7-8 with TRBJ2-7; TRBD1 matches at 7 bases. Per germline, CDR1 SGHVS and CDR2 FQNEAQ. After removal of 5 bases from V and 2 bases from J, the junction contained 6 bases not matched to a gene. CDR3 length: 14 amino acids. The CDR3 region is CASSTGTDPYEQYF. CDR3 in DNA: TGTGCCAGCAGCACCGGGACAGATCCCTACGAGCAGTACTTC.

This rearrangement joins TRBV5-1 to TRBJ1-3, with 7 nucleotides matching TRBD1. V was clipped by 2 bases and J by 3 bases; unmatched bases: 5. CDR3 size: 15 residues. Germline CDR1 and CDR2: SGHRS and YFSETQ. The CDR3 spells CASSFTGASGNTIYF. CDR3 DNA: TGCGCCAGCAGCTTCACAGGGGCCAGTGGAAACACCATATATTTT.

A single count supports this clone. This chain connects TRBV5-1 to TRBJ2-3; 13 bases align to TRBD2. CDR3 length: 16 residues. CDR1 SGHRS and CDR2 YFSETQ come from the germline V gene. Trimming removed 3 bases from V and 5 bases from J; junction bases left unmatched: 6. For the CDR3, the DNA is TGCGCCAGCAGCTACACTAGCGGGGGGGCGGTAGATACGCAGTATTTT. This translates into CASSYTSGGAVDTQYF.

V and J are TRBV5-4 and TRBJ2-5; 10 nucleotides match TRBD2. The CDR3 is 14 residues long. The ends lost 2 bases at V and 3 bases at J; junction bases unmatched: 1. CDR1 SGHNT and CDR2 YYREEE come from the germline V gene (reference sequence). The CDR3 nucleotides are TGTGCCAGCAGCTTAAGCGGGGGGGAAGAGACCCAGTACTTC. Amino acids: CASSLSGGEETQYF.

This chain links TRBV15 with TRBJ2-4, with D perhaps TRBD1 (6 bases). The CDR3 is made up of 17 amino acids. Trimming took 3 bases from V and 1 from J, leaving 16 bases between them. Germline-derived CDR1 and CDR2 are LNHNV and YYDKDF (reference sequence). CDR3 in DNA: TGTGCCACCAGCAGTGAAAACAGGGTTAGGGCCAAAAACATTCAGTACTTC. This codes for CATSSENRVRAKNIQYF.

The chain links TRBV27 to TRBJ2-3; 15 nucleotides line up with TRBD2. J lost 5 bases, V lost 8 bases, and 8 bases had no gene match. The CDR3 sequence is 16 residues long. Looked up from germline, CDR1 is MNHEY and CDR2 is SMNVEV (reference sequence). CDR3 in DNA: TGTGCCAGCCGGACTAGCGGGAGGGCCAGGATAGATACGCAGTATTTT. As protein: CASRTSGRARIDTQYF.